The 8 T cell receptor beta chains below all came from one sample that was sequenced in a study of CD8+ T cells in alopecia areata. The sequencing template was cDNA reverse transcribed from extracted RNA. Data came from immunoSEQ multiplex PCR; TCRdb stores just in-frame clones and leaves some out. This table has some 51,000 clones, almost 97% appearing once. The sequenced sample was CD8+ T cells sorted from blood, obtained at week 0. The receptors originated from a human donor with alopecia areata.

The chain recombines TRBV11-2 with TRBJ2-7; TRBD1 is a possible D gene (6 bases). The CDR3 runs 18 residues. CDR1 and CDR2 (germline): SGHAT, FQNNGV. With 0 bases removed from V and 4 bases from J, the gap between germline ends came to 22 bases. CDR3 protein: CASSLEGGNRILQYEQYF. The CDR3 DNA reads TGTGCCAGCAGCTTAGAAGGGGGAAACAGGATCCTTCAGTACGAGCAGTACTTC.

The chain has TRBV27 and TRBJ1-5; 9 bases align to TRBD1. CDR3 length: 15 amino acids. Germline V gene data show CDR1 as MNHEY and CDR2 as SMNVEV (reference sequence). V dropped 4 bases and J dropped 6; count of bases not matched to a gene: 7. The DNA for the CDR3 is TGTGCCAGCAGTTCCACGGACAGGGGAGGTCAGCCCCAGCATTTT. Encoded protein: CASSSTDRGGQPQHF.

The V call is TRBV27, the J call TRBJ2-3; possible D gene TRBD2, 6 bases. This CDR3 is built from 15 residues. Germline values: CDR1 MNHEY, CDR2 SMNVEV (reference sequence). The V end lost 6 bases, the J end lost 2 bases, and 15 bases lay between the germline ends. The CDR3 sequence is CASSPRDFHTDTQYF. DNA of the CDR3: TGTGCCAGCAGCCCCCGGGACTTCCACACAGATACGCAGTATTTT.

The V call is TRBV7-9, the J call TRBJ1-2; 7 positions match TRBD1. Trimming took 6 bases from V and 0 from J; bases not matched to a gene: 4. The CDR3 loop spans 14 amino acids. Looked up from germline, CDR1 is SEHNR and CDR2 is FQNEAQ (reference sequence). CDR3 DNA: TGTGCCAGCAGACCCGGGACAGCTAACTATGGCTACACCTTC. It translates to CASRPGTANYGYTF.

This clone was seen only a few times. The chain couples TRBV19 to TRBJ2-1; TRBD2 matches at 11 bases. V was clipped by 2 bases and J by 4 bases; unmatched bases: 4. CDR1 and CDR2 (germline): LNHDA, SQIVND (reference sequence). The length of the CDR3 is 16 residues. This CDR3 is CASSIWGTSGYNEQFF. CDR3 in DNA: TGTGCCAGTAGTATATGGGGGACTAGCGGTTACAATGAGCAGTTCTTC.

The chain couples TRBV5-1 to TRBJ2-5; TRBD1 might be the D (6 bases). The V end was cut by 3 bases, the J end by 0 bases, with 15 bases between. Germline lookup yields CDR1 SGHRS and CDR2 YFSETQ. The CDR3 totals 16 residues. CDR3 sequence: CASSSGQIQYQETQYF. CDR3 DNA: TGCGCCAGCAGCTCCGGACAGATCCAGTACCAAGAGACCCAGTACTTC.

The J gene is TRBJ1-2, the V gene TRBV6-5, with D maybe TRBD1 (6 bases). The CDR3 covers 14 residues. Germline V gives CDR1 MNHEY, CDR2 SVGAGI. The V gene lost 4 bases and the J gene lost 2 bases, with 11 bases spanning the gap. In nucleotides, the CDR3 is TGTGCCAGCAGTTTCGACAGGAAGAACTATGGCTACACCTTC. Translated: CASSFDRKNYGYTF.

The chain recombines TRBV27 with TRBJ2-7, with D uncertain. This CDR3 contains 11 residues. CDR1 is MNHEY, CDR2 SMNVEV, per germline (reference sequence). V shed 6 bases and J shed 4 bases, with 7 bases lying between them. CDR3: CASRIGYEQYF. In DNA, the CDR3 is TGTGCCAGCAGGATAGGGTACGAGCAGTACTTC.